The sample holds a few counts of the clone carrying this T cell receptor beta chain. As yet, its antigen is unknown. The data belong to a study of T cells in Graves' hyperthyroidism and ophthalmopathy. CDR3 length: 16 amino acids. CDR1 is KGHSH and CDR2 is LQKENI in the germline V gene. Trimming at V came to 3 bases and at J to 1 base, leaving 2 bases not matched to a gene. Researchers took RNA transcripts and amplified the TCR beta CDR3 regions from them. When the TCR CDR3 underwent first-round RT-PCR, the HTBI primer set was used. One entry per CDR3 protein, called by TCRdb with MiXCR from the multiplex PCR reads. The table has about 400,000 distinct CDR3 sequences, roughly 14% seen once; the top ten hold less than 15%. Study findings and constraints: Most expanded thyroid clonotypes above 0.001 also appeared in blood. Ophthalmopathy cases were set apart from stable hyperthyroidism by a 13 V-J model.

Orbital computed tomography and thyroid ultrasound, together with serum TRAb and thyroxine and clinical symptoms, were used for diagnoses. Isolation of PBMCs was performed on 10 ml fresh peripheral blood. The chain employs TRBV18 and TRBJ2-2; 10 positions match TRBD1. The clonotype comes from a man aged 18 to 30 with Graves' ophthalmopathy. Sequencing input: blood. CDR3 DNA: TGTGCCAGCTCACCCCGGACAGGGGGGAACACCGGGGAGCTGTTTTTT. Protein product: CASSPRTGGNTGELFF.